Listed below are T cell receptor beta chains from one sample, sequenced in a study of T cells in Graves' hyperthyroidism and ophthalmopathy. TCRdb redid the calling of the multiplex PCR reads with MiXCR, one entry per CDR3 protein. The data contain hundreds of thousands of distinct CDR3 sequences, around 13% of them singletons. Sequencing input: blood. These receptors originate from a woman between 40 and 55 years old with Graves' hyperthyroidism. CDR3s include the opening cysteine and the closing phenylalanine or tryptophan. A D gene is named only where the DNA matches it firmly. Not all rows give a size; the values are once, few, many and, for expanded clones, a class.

d_call,v_call,clone_size,j_call,cdr3_nt,cdr3_aa
-,TRBV6-1,many,TRBJ1-1,TGTGCCAGCGTTGGGAATAAACGGACGGGCACTGAAGCTTTCTTT,CASVGNKRTGTEAFF
-,TRBV7-9,many,TRBJ2-3,TGTGCCAGCAGCCTTACTTCGGATACGCAGTATTTT,CASSLTSDTQYF
TRBD1,TRBV20-1,once,TRBJ2-7,TGCAGTGTAACCAGTTCCGGGACAGGCTCCTACGAGCAGTACTTC,CSVTSSGTGSYEQYF
-,TRBV7-9,few,TRBJ2-3,TGTGCCAGCAGCTTAGCGCCTAATAGGGCAGATACGCAGTATTTT,CASSLAPNRADTQYF
-,TRBV20-1,many,TRBJ2-5,TGCAGTGCTTTCGCCCACCAAGAGACCCAGTACTTC,CSAFAHQETQYF
TRBD2,TRBV6-1,-,TRBJ2-2,TGTGCCAGCAGGCCGACTAGCGGGAGTAAAACCGGGGAGCTGTTTTTT,CASRPTSGSKTGELFF
-,TRBV20-1,many,TRBJ2-7,TGCAGTGCTAGAGATCAGTGGACTCCGAGCTCCTACGAGCAGTACTTC,CSARDQWTPSSYEQYF
-,TRBV20-1,few,TRBJ2-7,TGCAGCCCAGGGCTCCTCGCCTACGAGCAGTACTTC,CSPGLLAYEQYF
TRBD1,TRBV11-2,many,TRBJ2-7,TGTGCCAGCAGCTTGTCCTTACAGGGGGCGGTGTTGAACGAGCAGTACTTC,CASSLSLQGAVLNEQYF
TRBD1,TRBV18,few,TRBJ1-2,TGTGCCAGCTCACCATATATCCCGGGACAGGGGGATGGCTACACCTTC,CASSPYIPGQGDGYTF
-,TRBV28,few,TRBJ2-7,TGTGCCAGCAGTCCTTCCACCAAAACCTACGAGCAGTACTTC,CASSPSTKTYEQYF
-,TRBV6-1,many,TRBJ2-5,TGTGCCAGCAGTTCCCCCTCGGCACCCCGTGGGGAGACCCAGTACTTC,CASSSPSAPRGETQYF
-,TRBV7-8,-,TRBJ1-5,TGTGCCAGCAGCTTAGGTGGGAAAAGCTCATATCAGCCCCAGCATTTT,CASSLGGKSSYQPQHF
-,TRBV28,-,TRBJ2-2,TGTGCCACCAAGGACTGGGCGGACACCGGGGAGCTGTTTTTT,CATKDWADTGELFF
-,TRBV7-3,few,TRBJ2-7,TGTGCCAGCAGCTTAACTGAAGTAAGGGCCTACGAGCAGTACTTC,CASSLTEVRAYEQYF
-,TRBV19,few,TRBJ2-1,TGTGCCAGTAGTATACTAGCAGGGCAGGGTGAGCAGTTCTTC,CASSILAGQGEQFF
TRBD2,TRBV7-6,-,TRBJ2-5,TGTGCCAGCAGCTTAGGGGGAGTTAGCGGGGAACCGGGGCCGGGAGAGACCCAGTACTTC,CASSLGGVSGEPGPGETQYF
TRBD1,TRBV6-1,few,TRBJ2-6,TGTGCCAGCAGTGACCGACAGGGGGCTGGATCTGGGGCCAACGTCCTGACTTTC,CASSDRQGAGSGANVLTF
TRBD2,TRBV30,many,TRBJ2-1,TGTGCCTGGAGTATGGTACTAGCGGTTCGCAACTCCTACAATGAGCAGTTCTTC,CAWSMVLAVRNSYNEQFF
TRBD1,TRBV20-1,few,TRBJ1-5,TGCAGTGCCACAGGGGGAGTAATTCAGCCCCAGCATTTT,CSATGGVIQPQHF
-,TRBV11-2,many,TRBJ2-5,TGTGCCAGCAGCTTAGGCCTAGTCGAGACCCAGTACTTC,CASSLGLVETQYF
-,TRBV5-1,few,TRBJ2-1,TGCGCCAGCAGCGTGGAAGGGGACAACTACAATGAGCAGTTCTTC,CASSVEGDNYNEQFF
TRBD1,TRBV10-3,few,TRBJ1-1,TGTGCCATCAGGCAACAGGGGATACTCATGAACACTGAAGCTTTCTTT,CAIRQQGILMNTEAFF
-,TRBV7-8,-,TRBJ2-2,TGTGCCAGCAGCTGGGGGCTTGGGGGATGGAGCACCGGGGAGCTGTTTTTT,CASSWGLGGWSTGELFF
-,TRBV20-1,few,TRBJ2-7,TGCAGTGCTTCCAGTCCCTACGAGCAGTACTTC,CSASSPYEQYF
TRBD2,TRBV4-1,-,TRBJ2-3,TGTGCCAGCAGCCGGCTACTAGCGGGTTCTAGCACAGATACGCAGTATTTT,CASSRLLAGSSTDTQYF
-,TRBV5-4,few,TRBJ2-1,TGTGCCAGCAGCTCGGCGGACTACAATGAGCAGTTCTTC,CASSSADYNEQFF
TRBD2,TRBV20-1,many,TRBJ2-1,TGCAGTGCTAGTAGTCTAGCGGGAGCAAATGAGCAGTTCTTC,CSASSLAGANEQFF
TRBD2,TRBV20-1,many,TRBJ2-3,TGCAGTGCCTTACTAGCGGGGGGCACAGATACGCAGTATTTT,CSALLAGGTDTQYF
TRBD1,TRBV20-1,few,TRBJ1-1,TGCAGTGCTAGAGGGGCCCAAGGACAGGGAGAGGGAGTTGTTGTAGGTGAAGCTTTCTTT,CSARGAQGQGEGVVVGEAFF
TRBD2,TRBV7-9,many,TRBJ2-1,TGTGCCAGCAGGGCAACTCAAGCTAGCGGGAGGGGCAGAGAGCAGTTCTTC,CASRATQASGRGREQFF
TRBD2,TRBV7-2,many,TRBJ2-5,TGTGCCAGCAGCTTTCTGTTGAGTACTAGCGGGAGGAACCGCCAAGAGACCCAGTACTTC,CASSFLLSTSGRNRQETQYF
TRBD2,TRBV28,many,TRBJ2-7,TGTGCCAGCGCTAGCGGGAACTCCTACGAGCAGTACTTC,CASASGNSYEQYF
-,TRBV20-1,-,TRBJ1-1,TGCAGTGCTAGATTTCCGGGGCTGAACACTGAAGCTTTCTTT,CSARFPGLNTEAFF
TRBD2,TRBV3-1,-,TRBJ2-1,TGTGCCAGCAGCCCCAGGACTAGCGGCCCCGCCTACAATGAGCAGTTCTTC,CASSPRTSGPAYNEQFF
TRBD2,TRBV20-1,-,TRBJ2-1,TGCAGTGCTTTTCGGACTAGCGGGAGTGGGTACAATGAGCAGTTCTTC,CSAFRTSGSGYNEQFF
-,TRBV18,many,TRBJ1-2,TGTGCCAGCTCACCATCAGAGCAAGGAAGCTATGGCTACACCTTC,CASSPSEQGSYGYTF
TRBD2,TRBV20-1,-,TRBJ2-2,TGCAGTGCTAGAGATAGGAGGGAGGGCGCGAACACCGGGGAGCTGTTTTTT,CSARDRREGANTGELFF
-,TRBV20-1,-,TRBJ1-6,TGCAGTGCCGGATCCGGGGATTCACCCCTCCACTTT,CSAGSGDSPLHF
TRBD1,TRBV30,-,TRBJ1-5,TGTGCCTGGAGTTTCGCGGGACAGAACAATCAGCCCCAGCATTTT,CAWSFAGQNNQPQHF
TRBD2,TRBV5-1,-,TRBJ2-7,TGCGCCAGCCGCCCTCCTAGCGGCTCCTACGAGCAGTACTTC,CASRPPSGSYEQYF
-,TRBV27,many,TRBJ1-1,TGTGCCAGCAGTTTTACAGGGAACACTGAAGCTTTCTTT,CASSFTGNTEAFF
TRBD2,TRBV20-1,many,TRBJ2-1,TGCAGTGCCGGTCTAGCGGGAGGGCAAATCAAAGATGAGCAGTTCTTC,CSAGLAGGQIKDEQFF
TRBD1,TRBV18,few,TRBJ2-6,TGTGCCAGCTCAACCGGACAGGGGACCGGGGCCAACGTCCTGACTTTC,CASSTGQGTGANVLTF
-,TRBV6-1,many,TRBJ2-2,TGTGCCAGCAGTGCCCGGGACTTCACCGGGGAGCTGTTTTTT,CASSARDFTGELFF
TRBD1,TRBV27,few,TRBJ1-1,TGTGCCAGCAGTTTAGCGGTGACAGGGTCTGAAGCTTTCTTT,CASSLAVTGSEAFF
-,TRBV5-6,once,TRBJ1-2,TGTGCCAGCAGCTTGGTTGTCGACTATGGCTACACCTTC,CASSLVVDYGYTF
TRBD1,TRBV25-1,-,TRBJ2-7,TGTGCCAGCAGTGATGACCGGACAGGCCGACCCTACGAGCAGTACTTC,CASSDDRTGRPYEQYF
-,TRBV4-1,few,TRBJ1-1,TGCGCCAGCAGCCAAGTACACAGGCTAATCGGCACTGAAGCTTTCTTT,CASSQVHRLIGTEAFF